This is a list of T cell receptor beta chains from one sample in a study of T cell clonotyping in hematopoietic cell transplantation. TCRdb's copy holds only in-frame clones and misses some; the assay was immunoSEQ multiplex PCR. This table has some 7,800 clones, 88% appearing once. This specimen was peripheral blood mononuclear cells, taken before stem cell transplant. The source is a man aged 55 to 69 with acute myeloid leukemia. Some clones in this sample may be carry-over from other donors' samples. The CDR3 runs from the conserved cysteine through the conserved F or W. Each record gives: J gene, D gene, clone size, V gene, CDR3 DNA, CDR3 protein. D genes are given only for firm matches. Not all rows give a size; the values are once, few, many and, for expanded clones, a class.

j_gene: TRBJ2-5; d_gene: .; abundance: .; v_gene: TRBV5-1; CDR3nt: TGCGCCAGCAGCTTGGATACTTTGTCCGCTGCCCCCGAGACCCAGTACTTC; CDR3aa: CASSLDTLSAAPETQYF
j_gene: TRBJ1-4; d_gene: TRBD1; abundance: once; v_gene: TRBV18; CDR3nt: TGTGCCAGCTCACCAAGGGGGCAGACTACTAATGAAAAACTGTTTTTT; CDR3aa: CASSPRGQTTNEKLFF
j_gene: TRBJ1-1; d_gene: .; abundance: .; v_gene: TRBV2; CDR3nt: TGTGCCAGCAGTGATAGTGCGACCGTGAACACTGAAGCTTTCTTT; CDR3aa: CASSDSATVNTEAFF
j_gene: TRBJ1-5; d_gene: .; abundance: .; v_gene: TRBV19; CDR3nt: TGTGCCAGTAAAAGTCAAGGAGTTGGCAATCAGCCCCAGCATTTT; CDR3aa: CASKSQGVGNQPQHF
j_gene: TRBJ1-2; d_gene: .; abundance: .; v_gene: TRBV19; CDR3nt: TGTGCCAGTAGTATACCGGCAGGGCGGGGCTACACCTTC; CDR3aa: CASSIPAGRGYTF
j_gene: TRBJ1-4; d_gene: .; abundance: .; v_gene: TRBV7-9; CDR3nt: TGTGCCAGCAGCTCCCCGGACTTAACTAATGAAAAACCGGTTTTT; CDR3aa: CASSSPDLTNEKPVF
j_gene: TRBJ2-2; d_gene: .; abundance: .; v_gene: TRBV6-6; CDR3nt: TGTGCCAGCAGTTACTGGGAGTCGGTTACCGGGGAGCTGTTTTTT; CDR3aa: CASSYWESVTGELFF
j_gene: TRBJ1-2; d_gene: TRBD1; abundance: .; v_gene: TRBV5-5; CDR3nt: TGTGCCAGCAGCTTGAGGGACAGGGGGTCCCAGGGGGCCAACTATGGCTACACCTTC; CDR3aa: CASSLRDRGSQGANYGYTF
j_gene: TRBJ2-1; d_gene: TRBD2; abundance: few; v_gene: TRBV9; CDR3nt: TGTGCCAGCAGCTCGCTTAGCGGGAGTGCCTACAATGAGCAGTTCTTC; CDR3aa: CASSSLSGSAYNEQFF
j_gene: TRBJ1-2; d_gene: .; abundance: .; v_gene: TRBV19; CDR3nt: TGTGCCAGTAGTATCCGAGGACCGAACTATGGCTACACCTTC; CDR3aa: CASSIRGPNYGYTF
j_gene: TRBJ2-1; d_gene: .; abundance: once; v_gene: TRBV11-3; CDR3nt: TGTGCCAGCAGCTTAGGGCAGGAGGGGAATGAGCAGTTCTTC; CDR3aa: CASSLGQEGNEQFF
j_gene: TRBJ1-2; d_gene: .; abundance: .; v_gene: TRBV29-1; CDR3nt: TGCAGCGTCGACCTTCAGCAACCCGGACAAGACTATGGCTACACCTTC; CDR3aa: CSVDLQQPGQDYGYTF
j_gene: TRBJ1-5; d_gene: TRBD1; abundance: .; v_gene: TRBV4-2; CDR3nt: TGTGCCAGCAGCCAAGGGACAGGTTTGCAGCCCCAGCATTTT; CDR3aa: CASSQGTGLQPQHF
j_gene: TRBJ1-2; d_gene: .; abundance: .; v_gene: TRBV7-2; CDR3nt: TGTGCCAGCAGCTTAGGGAGGGGCTATGGCTACACCTTC; CDR3aa: CASSLGRGYGYTF
j_gene: TRBJ2-7; d_gene: .; abundance: .; v_gene: TRBV29-1; CDR3nt: TGCAGCGTGTCTGGTGGGAGCTCCTACGAGCAGTACTTC; CDR3aa: CSVSGGSSYEQYF
j_gene: TRBJ1-3; d_gene: .; abundance: .; v_gene: TRBV5-6; CDR3nt: TGTGCCAGCAGCTTGGCGGCGGTCTCTGGAAACACCATATATTTT; CDR3aa: CASSLAAVSGNTIYF
j_gene: TRBJ2-7; d_gene: TRBD2; abundance: .; v_gene: TRBV13; CDR3nt: TGTGCCAGCAGCTTAGTGGCTAGCGGATACGAGCAGTACTTC; CDR3aa: CASSLVASGYEQYF
j_gene: TRBJ2-7; d_gene: .; abundance: .; v_gene: TRBV11-2; CDR3nt: TGTGCCAGCGAAAACCTAGGACTCATTGTGGACGAGCAGTACTTC; CDR3aa: CASENLGLIVDEQYF
j_gene: TRBJ1-5; d_gene: TRBD1; abundance: .; v_gene: TRBV6-1; CDR3nt: TGTGCCAGCACCGACAGGGTTTTTAGCAATCAGCCCCAGCATTTT; CDR3aa: CASTDRVFSNQPQHF
j_gene: TRBJ1-4; d_gene: .; abundance: .; v_gene: TRBV28; CDR3nt: TGTGCCAGCAGCCTTGACAGAGGTTTAGAAAAACTGTTTTTT; CDR3aa: CASSLDRGLEKLFF
j_gene: TRBJ2-7; d_gene: TRBD1; abundance: .; v_gene: TRBV5-1; CDR3nt: TGCGCCAGCAGCTTGGGGGACAGGCGGTTACAGTACTTC; CDR3aa: CASSLGDRRLQYF
j_gene: TRBJ2-7; d_gene: TRBD2; abundance: .; v_gene: TRBV28; CDR3nt: TGTGCCAGCAGGAACCCGGGACTAGCGGTTTACGAGCAGTACTTC; CDR3aa: CASRNPGLAVYEQYF
j_gene: TRBJ1-4; d_gene: .; abundance: .; v_gene: TRBV30; CDR3nt: TGTGCCTGGAGTGTAACAGGGTCGGATGAAAAACTGTTTTTT; CDR3aa: CAWSVTGSDEKLFF
j_gene: TRBJ2-3; d_gene: .; abundance: .; v_gene: TRBV6-6; CDR3nt: TGTGCCAGCAGTGGGTTAGCGAGAAGCACAGATACGCAGTATTTT; CDR3aa: CASSGLARSTDTQYF
j_gene: TRBJ2-2; d_gene: .; abundance: .; v_gene: TRBV2; CDR3nt: TGTGCCAGCAGCCCCGGGACTTCAGGAGGGGGGGAGCTGTTTTTT; CDR3aa: CASSPGTSGGGELFF
j_gene: TRBJ1-4; d_gene: TRBD1; abundance: .; v_gene: TRBV11-1; CDR3nt: TGTGCCAGCAGCTCCCGGGACAGAAATGAAAAACTGTTTTTT; CDR3aa: CASSSRDRNEKLFF
j_gene: TRBJ2-2; d_gene: .; abundance: .; v_gene: TRBV27; CDR3nt: TGTGCCAGCAGTTTATCGAGGTGGCGGGGGAACACCGGGGAGCTGTTTTTT; CDR3aa: CASSLSRWRGNTGELFF
j_gene: TRBJ1-1; d_gene: .; abundance: .; v_gene: TRBV30; CDR3nt: TGTGCCTTCGCACGGGGAGAGAACACTGAAGCTTTCTTT; CDR3aa: CAFARGENTEAFF
j_gene: TRBJ2-7; d_gene: .; abundance: .; v_gene: TRBV5-1; CDR3nt: TGCGCCAGCAGCTTGGTTCCAGGGTCTCTCTACGAGCAGTACTTC; CDR3aa: CASSLVPGSLYEQYF
j_gene: TRBJ2-3; d_gene: TRBD1; abundance: .; v_gene: TRBV6-1; CDR3nt: TGTGCCAGCAGTGAACAGGGGGCAGATACGCAGTATTTT; CDR3aa: CASSEQGADTQYF
j_gene: TRBJ2-5; d_gene: .; abundance: .; v_gene: TRBV5-1; CDR3nt: TGCGCCAGCAGCTTGCCGTCAGAAGAGACCCAGTACTTC; CDR3aa: CASSLPSEETQYF
j_gene: TRBJ2-2; d_gene: .; abundance: .; v_gene: TRBV18; CDR3nt: TGTGCCAGCTCACCACCGTCCACGGGGGCTCTTTTAACCGGGGAGCTGTTTTTT; CDR3aa: CASSPPSTGALLTGELFF
j_gene: TRBJ1-6; d_gene: TRBD1; abundance: .; v_gene: TRBV14; CDR3nt: TGTGCCAGCAGCCCATCGACAGGGGAAAATTCACCCCTCCACTTT; CDR3aa: CASSPSTGENSPLHF
j_gene: TRBJ1-2; d_gene: TRBD1; abundance: .; v_gene: TRBV6-1; CDR3nt: TGTGCCAGCAGTCCCAGGGGGGATCCCTATGGCTACACCTTC; CDR3aa: CASSPRGDPYGYTF
j_gene: TRBJ2-3; d_gene: TRBD2; abundance: .; v_gene: TRBV11-2; CDR3nt: TGTGCCAGCAGCTCCGGGGGGAAACGCACAGATACGCAGTATTTT; CDR3aa: CASSSGGKRTDTQYF
j_gene: TRBJ2-2; d_gene: .; abundance: .; v_gene: TRBV7-6; CDR3nt: TGTGCCAGCAGCCCCTGGCCCCTTTTAAAGAACACCGGGGAGCTGTTTTTT; CDR3aa: CASSPWPLLKNTGELFF
j_gene: TRBJ2-7; d_gene: .; abundance: few; v_gene: TRBV25-1; CDR3nt: TGTGCCAGCGGTGAGCCGGACGGACACTACGAGCAGTACTTC; CDR3aa: CASGEPDGHYEQYF